This T cell receptor beta chain was found in a study of chemoradiotherapy in HPV16-positive cancers. Study-level findings and limits: For HPV16-positive patients, expanding HPV-responsive T cells associated with longer recurrence-free survival.

Sequencing used immunoSEQ multiplex PCR; TCRdb keeps in-frame clones, though not all of them. The sample lists 25,000 to 35,000 clones; roughly nine tenths were seen once. Germline values: CDR1 MGHDK, CDR2 SYGVNS. This CDR3 region has 17 residues. V dropped 11 bases and J dropped 0; count of bases not matched to a gene: 12. To note about this clone: The antigen is undetermined.

Sequenced material: blood, taken from a patient who underwent chemoradiotherapy. This sequence joins TRBV25-1 and TRBJ2-7, with 14 bases lining up with TRBD2. The clonotype was recovered from a human donor with HPV-associated anogenital cancer. The CDR3 region has the DNA TGTGCCCAGGGGAAGACTAGCGGGAGGGTCCTCTCCTACGAGCAGTACTTC. It is translated as CAQGKTSGRVLSYEQYF.